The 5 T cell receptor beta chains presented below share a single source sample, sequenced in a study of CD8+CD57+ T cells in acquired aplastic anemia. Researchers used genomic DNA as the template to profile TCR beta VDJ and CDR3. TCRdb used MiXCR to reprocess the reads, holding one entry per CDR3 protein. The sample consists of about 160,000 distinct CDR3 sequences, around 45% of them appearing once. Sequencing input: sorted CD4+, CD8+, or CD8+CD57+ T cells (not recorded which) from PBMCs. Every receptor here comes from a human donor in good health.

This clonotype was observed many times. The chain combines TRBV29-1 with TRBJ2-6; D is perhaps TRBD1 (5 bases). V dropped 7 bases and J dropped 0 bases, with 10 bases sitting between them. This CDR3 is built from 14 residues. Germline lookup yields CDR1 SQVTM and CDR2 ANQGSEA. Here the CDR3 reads CSATGRSGANVLTF. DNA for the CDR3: TGCAGCGCAACAGGCCGCTCTGGGGCCAACGTCCTGACTTTC.

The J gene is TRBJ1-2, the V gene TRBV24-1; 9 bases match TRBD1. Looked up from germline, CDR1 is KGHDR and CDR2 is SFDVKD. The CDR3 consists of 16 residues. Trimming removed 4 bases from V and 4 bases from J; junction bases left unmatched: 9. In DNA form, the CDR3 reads TGTGCCACCAGTGACCCGGGACAGGGCGGGGGCTATGGCTACACCTTC. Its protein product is CATSDPGQGGGYGYTF.

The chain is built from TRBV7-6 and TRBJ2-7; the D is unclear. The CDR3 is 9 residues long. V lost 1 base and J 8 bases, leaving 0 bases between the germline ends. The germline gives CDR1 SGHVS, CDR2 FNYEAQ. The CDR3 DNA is TGTGCCAGCAGCTTAGAGCAGTACTTC. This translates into CASSLEQYF.

This CDR3 is CASSISQWEAFF. In nucleotides, the CDR3 is TGTGCCAGTAGTATTTCCCAGTGGGAAGCTTTCTTT. This chain joins TRBV19 and TRBJ1-1; D unclear. The germline V gene has CDR1 LNHDA and CDR2 SQIVND (reference sequence). The V and J ends lost 3 bases and 8 bases respectively, with 10 bases between them. The CDR3 has 12 residues.

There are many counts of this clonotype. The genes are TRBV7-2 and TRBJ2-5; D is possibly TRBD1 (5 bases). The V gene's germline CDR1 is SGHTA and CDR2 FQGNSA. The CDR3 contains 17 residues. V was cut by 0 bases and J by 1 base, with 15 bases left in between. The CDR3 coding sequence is TGTGCCAGCAGCTTAGCGGGGCGACAGCTCCTCCAAGAGACCCAGTACTTC. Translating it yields CASSLAGRQLLQETQYF.